What follows describes a single T cell receptor beta chain. The sample belongs to a study of CD8 T cells in Susac syndrome. Germline V lookup: CDR1 SNHLY, CDR2 FYNNEI. CDR3 size: 16 residues. The V end was cut by 4 bases, the J end by 10 bases, with 20 bases between. Reverse transcription used roughly 0.45 to 1 ug RNA and random hexamers. Amplification of TCR beta CDR3 across 54 Vbeta and 13 Jbeta was performed with immunoSEQ multiplex PCR. Each CDR3 protein is one row after TCRdb ran MiXCR on the immunoSEQ multiplex PCR reads. The sample includes some 200,000 distinct CDR3 sequences, nearly 95% of them seen just once. TCR beta sequences were obtained from blood CD8+ and CD4+ T cells. Multiple sclerosis controls were treatment-naive patients with stable or active relapsing-remitting disease. Through negative isolation, CD4+ and CD8+ T cells were obtained, while TEMRA cells were enriched using FACS.

The J gene is TRBJ1-6, the V gene TRBV2, with D perhaps matching TRBD1 (6 bases). This clonotype originated in a human donor with multiple sclerosis. The source material was CD4+ T cells from PBMCs. The CDR3 loop reads CASSVRTVRDSSPLHF. The CDR3 DNA follows: TGTGCCAGCAGTGTAAGGACAGTGAGGGATTCGTCACCCCTCCACTTT.